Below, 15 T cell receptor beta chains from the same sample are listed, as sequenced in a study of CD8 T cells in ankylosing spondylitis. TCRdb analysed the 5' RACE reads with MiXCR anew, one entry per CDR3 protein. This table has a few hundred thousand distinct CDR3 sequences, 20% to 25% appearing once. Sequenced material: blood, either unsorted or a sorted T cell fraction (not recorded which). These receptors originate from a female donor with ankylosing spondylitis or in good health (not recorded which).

CDR3 residues: CASSLAVYTEAFF. The CDR3 nucleotides are TGTGCCAGCAGCTTAGCGGTTTACACTGAAGCTTTCTTT. The V and J genes are TRBV7-2 and TRBJ1-1; D unclear. The CDR3 totals 13 residues. V was trimmed by 0 bases and J by 3 bases, leaving 5 bases between them. The V gene's germline CDR1 is SGHTA and CDR2 FQGNSA.

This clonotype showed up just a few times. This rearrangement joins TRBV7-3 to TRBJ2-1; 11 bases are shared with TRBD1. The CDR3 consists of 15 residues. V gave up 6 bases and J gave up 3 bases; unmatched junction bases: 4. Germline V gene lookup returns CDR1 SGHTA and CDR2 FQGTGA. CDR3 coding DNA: TGTGCCAGCAGTCCCGGGACAGGGGGCTACAATGAGCAGTTCTTC. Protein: CASSPGTGGYNEQFF.

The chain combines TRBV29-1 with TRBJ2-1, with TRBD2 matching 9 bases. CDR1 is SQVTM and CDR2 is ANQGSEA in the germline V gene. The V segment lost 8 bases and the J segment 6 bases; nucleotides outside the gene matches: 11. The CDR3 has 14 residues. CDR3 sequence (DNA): TGCAGCTCCGGGGCGGGAGGGAGGTCCAATGAGCAGTTCTTC. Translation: CSSGAGGRSNEQFF.

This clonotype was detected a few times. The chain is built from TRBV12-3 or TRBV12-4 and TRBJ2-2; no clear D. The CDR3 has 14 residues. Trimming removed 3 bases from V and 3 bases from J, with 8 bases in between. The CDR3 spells CASSFQPYTGELFF. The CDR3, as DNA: TGTGCCAGCAGTTTCCAGCCATACACCGGGGAGCTGTTTTTT.

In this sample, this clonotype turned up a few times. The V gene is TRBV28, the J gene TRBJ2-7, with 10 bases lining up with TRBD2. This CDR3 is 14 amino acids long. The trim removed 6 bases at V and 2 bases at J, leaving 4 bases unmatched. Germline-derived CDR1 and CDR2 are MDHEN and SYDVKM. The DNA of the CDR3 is TGTGCCAGCAGGGAAGCGGGAGGGACCTACGAGCAGTACTTC. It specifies CASREAGGTYEQYF. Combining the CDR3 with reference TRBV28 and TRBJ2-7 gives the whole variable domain DVKVTQSSRYLVKRTGEKVFLECVQDMDHENMFWYRQDPGLGLRLIYFSYDVKMKEKGDIPEGYSVSREKKERFSLILESASTNQTSMYLCASREAGGTYEQYFGPGTRLTVT.

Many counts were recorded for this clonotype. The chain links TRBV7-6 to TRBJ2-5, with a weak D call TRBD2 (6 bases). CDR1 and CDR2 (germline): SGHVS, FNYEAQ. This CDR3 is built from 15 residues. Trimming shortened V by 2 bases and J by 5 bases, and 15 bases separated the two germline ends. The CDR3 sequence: CASSLIPGVPETQYF. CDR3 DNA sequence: TGTGCCAGCAGCTTAATACCGGGAGTGCCGGAGACCCAGTACTTC. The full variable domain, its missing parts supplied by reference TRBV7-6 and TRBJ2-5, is GAGVSQSPRYKVTKRGQDVALRCDPISGHVSLYWYRQALGQGPEFLTYFNYEAQQDKSGLPNDRFSAERPEGSISTLTIQRTEQRDSAMYRCASSLIPGVPETQYFGPGTRLLVL.

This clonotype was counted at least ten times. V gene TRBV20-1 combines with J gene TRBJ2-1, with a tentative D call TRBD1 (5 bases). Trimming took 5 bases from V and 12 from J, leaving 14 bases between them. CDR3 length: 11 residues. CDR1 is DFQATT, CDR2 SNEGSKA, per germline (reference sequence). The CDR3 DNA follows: TGCAGTGCTCAGGGTGGGATTGTGCAGTTCTTC. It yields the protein CSAQGGIVQFF.

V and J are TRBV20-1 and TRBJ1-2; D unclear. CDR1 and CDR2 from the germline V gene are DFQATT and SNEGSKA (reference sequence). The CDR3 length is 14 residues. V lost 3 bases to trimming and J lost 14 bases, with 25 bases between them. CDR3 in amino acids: CSASGNELVSRGTF. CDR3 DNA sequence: TGCAGTGCTAGTGGTAATGAACTGGTTTCCCGTGGGACCTTC.

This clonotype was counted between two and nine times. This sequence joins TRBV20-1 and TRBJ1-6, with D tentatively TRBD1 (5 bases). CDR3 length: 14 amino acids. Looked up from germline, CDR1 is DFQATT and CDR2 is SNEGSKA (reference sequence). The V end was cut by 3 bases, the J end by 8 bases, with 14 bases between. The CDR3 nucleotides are TGCAGTGCTAGCGGGCAGGGTATAGATTCACCCCTCCACTTT. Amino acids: CSASGQGIDSPLHF.

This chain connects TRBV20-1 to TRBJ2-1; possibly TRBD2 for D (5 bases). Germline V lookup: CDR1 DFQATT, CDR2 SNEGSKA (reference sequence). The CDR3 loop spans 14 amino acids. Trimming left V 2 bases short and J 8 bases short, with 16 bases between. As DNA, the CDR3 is TGCAGTGCTAGATATCCGGGATATGCCGATGAGCAGTTCTTC. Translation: CSARYPGYADEQFF.

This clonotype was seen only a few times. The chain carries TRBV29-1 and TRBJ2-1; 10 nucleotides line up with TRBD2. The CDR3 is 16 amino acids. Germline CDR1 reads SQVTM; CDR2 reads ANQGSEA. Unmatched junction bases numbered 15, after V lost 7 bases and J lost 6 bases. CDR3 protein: CSAGGIGLADINEQFF. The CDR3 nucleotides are TGCAGCGCAGGGGGAATTGGACTAGCGGACATCAATGAGCAGTTCTTC.

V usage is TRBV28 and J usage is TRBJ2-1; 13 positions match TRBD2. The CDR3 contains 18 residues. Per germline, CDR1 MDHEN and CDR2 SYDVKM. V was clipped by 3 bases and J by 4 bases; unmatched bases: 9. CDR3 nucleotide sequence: TGTGCCAGCAGTTTCTTAACTAGCGGGGGGGGGTTTTACAATGAGCAGTTCTTC. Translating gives CASSFLTSGGGFYNEQFF.

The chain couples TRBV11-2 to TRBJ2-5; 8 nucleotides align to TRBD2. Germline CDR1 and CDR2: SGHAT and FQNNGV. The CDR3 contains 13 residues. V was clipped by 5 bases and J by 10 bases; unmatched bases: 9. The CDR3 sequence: CASSLTGTSYQYF. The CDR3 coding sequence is TGTGCCAGCAGCCTGACCGGGACTAGTTACCAGTACTTC.

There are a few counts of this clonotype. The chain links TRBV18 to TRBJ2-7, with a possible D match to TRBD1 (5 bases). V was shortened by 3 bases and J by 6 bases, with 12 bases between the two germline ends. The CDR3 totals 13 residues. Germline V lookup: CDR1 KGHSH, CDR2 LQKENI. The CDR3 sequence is CASSPQGGVEQYF. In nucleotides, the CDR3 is TGTGCCAGCTCACCGCAGGGCGGAGTCGAGCAGTACTTC.

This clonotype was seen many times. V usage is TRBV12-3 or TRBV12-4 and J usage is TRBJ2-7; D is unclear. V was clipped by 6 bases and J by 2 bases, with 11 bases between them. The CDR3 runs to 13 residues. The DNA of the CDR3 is TGTGCCAGCAGCCCACCGAGCCCCTACGAGCAGTACTTC. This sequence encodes CASSPPSPYEQYF.